A single sample is the source of the 9 T cell receptor beta chains below, sequenced in a study of CD8 T cells in ankylosing spondylitis. MiXCR was run by TCRdb on the 5' RACE reads, yielding one entry per CDR3 protein. The table records 250,000 to 400,000 distinct CDR3 sequences, around 10% of them present only once. Sequenced sample: blood, either unsorted or a sorted T cell fraction (not recorded which). The receptors were gathered from a female donor with ankylosing spondylitis or in good health (not recorded which).

The table lists this clonotype with many counts. The chain links TRBV29-1 to TRBJ2-1; D is perhaps TRBD1 (8 bases). The CDR3 spans 15 residues. Deletions cut 0 bases from V and 4 bases from J, with 13 bases between. The germline gives CDR1 SQVTM, CDR2 ANQGSEA. CDR3 coding DNA: TGCAGCGTTGAAGAAACAGGGGGAGGGTACAATGAGCAGTTCTTC. Amino acid sequence: CSVEETGGGYNEQFF.

The V gene is TRBV27, the J gene TRBJ2-6, with a possible D match to TRBD1 (5 bases). V was shortened by 5 bases and J by 4 bases, with 15 bases between the two germline ends. Germline V gives CDR1 MNHEY, CDR2 SMNVEV (reference sequence). This CDR3 has 16 amino acids. As DNA, the CDR3 is TGTGCCAGCAGTCCGCGTCCAGGGTCCGGGGCCAACGTCCTGACTTTC. This translates into CASSPRPGSGANVLTF.

This clonotype was observed at least ten times. The chain links TRBV10-3 to TRBJ2-3, with TRBD1 matching 11 bases. CDR3 length: 14 amino acids. J lost 4 bases, V lost 5 bases, and 2 bases had no gene match. The germline V gene encodes CDR1 ENHRY and CDR2 SYGVKD. CDR3 protein: CAISSGQGADTQYF. The CDR3 nucleotides read TGTGCCATCAGTTCGGGACAGGGGGCAGATACGCAGTATTTT.

At least ten counts were recorded for this clonotype. J is TRBJ1-5 and V is TRBV28; TRBD1 might be the D (6 bases). Between the trimmed V and J ends, which lost 5 bases and 3 bases, there was a span of 11 bases. This CDR3 is built from 14 residues. CDR1 and CDR2 from the germline V gene are MDHEN and SYDVKM. CDR3 sequence: CASSPDSYNQPQHF. CDR3 nucleotide sequence: TGTGCCAGCAGTCCGGACAGCTACAATCAGCCCCAGCATTTT.

The chain recombines TRBV6-2 or TRBV6-3 with TRBJ2-7, with 7 bases identical to TRBD2. The CDR3 totals 14 residues. J gave up 4 bases and V 2 bases, and 5 bases lay outside the gene matches. CDR1 is MNHEY, CDR2 SVGEGT, per germline. The CDR3: CASSYKGLVYEQYF. CDR3 DNA sequence: TGTGCCAGCAGTTACAAAGGACTAGTGTACGAGCAGTACTTC.

The chain is built from TRBV20-1 and TRBJ2-3; weak D call: TRBD2 (5 bases). The germline V gene encodes CDR1 DFQATT and CDR2 SNEGSKA (reference sequence). V shed 0 bases and J shed 2 bases, with 15 bases lying between them. The CDR3 is 16 residues long. CDR3 DNA sequence: TGCAGTGCTAGAGACAACGGGGTAGGCTTCACAGATACGCAGTATTTT. This gives the protein CSARDNGVGFTDTQYF.

The rearrangement uses TRBV2 and TRBJ2-1; D possibly corresponds to TRBD2 (5 bases). Trimming cost V 6 bases and J 6 bases, with 12 bases left between them. The CDR3 contains 13 residues. The germline gives CDR1 SNHLY, CDR2 FYNNEI. The CDR3 region is CASRGGRGNEQFF. In nucleotides, the CDR3 is TGTGCCAGCAGGGGCGGACGGGGCAATGAGCAGTTCTTC.

This clonotype was observed at least ten times. CDR3 sequence: CASSPQGVYEQYF. CDR3 DNA sequence: TGTGCCAGCTCTCCCCAGGGGGTCTACGAGCAGTACTTC. The chain links TRBV18 to TRBJ2-7, with 7 bases fitting TRBD1. Per the germline V gene, CDR1 is KGHSH and CDR2 is LQKENI. The CDR3 is made up of 13 amino acids. Trimming took 6 bases from V and 3 from J; bases not matched to a gene: 5.

This clonotype was seen ten or more times. The chain recombines TRBV18 with TRBJ1-1, with 7 positions matching TRBD1. CDR1 KGHSH and CDR2 LQKENI come from the germline V gene. With 5 bases clipped from V and 4 bases from J, the junction kept 4 bases outside the gene matches. This CDR3 is 13 amino acids long. The CDR3 DNA follows: TGTGCCAGCTCAAACTACAGGGGCACTGAAGCTTTCTTT. Residues: CASSNYRGTEAFF.